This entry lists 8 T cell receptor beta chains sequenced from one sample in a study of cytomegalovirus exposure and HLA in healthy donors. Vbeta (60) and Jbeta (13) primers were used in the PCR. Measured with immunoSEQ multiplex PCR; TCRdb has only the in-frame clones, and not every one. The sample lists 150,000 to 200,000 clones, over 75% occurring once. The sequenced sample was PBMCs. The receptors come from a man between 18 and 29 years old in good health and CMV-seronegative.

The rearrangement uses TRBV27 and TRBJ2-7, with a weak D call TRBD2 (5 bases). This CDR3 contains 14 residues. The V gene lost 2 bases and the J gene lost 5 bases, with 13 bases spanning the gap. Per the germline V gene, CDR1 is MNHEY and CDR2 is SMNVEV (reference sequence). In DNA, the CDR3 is TGTGCCAGCAGTTTAAGTTCCGGGGTAGACGAGCAGTACTTC. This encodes CASSLSSGVDEQYF.

CDR3 in DNA: TGTGCCAGCAGCTTAGTTCCGAGATACCATAGAAATGAAAAACTGTTTTTT. This codes for CASSLVPRYHRNEKLFF. The chain joins TRBV7-8 to TRBJ1-4; D call uncertain. There are 17 residues in the CDR3. Germline CDR1 is SGHVS and CDR2 is FQNEAQ. Deletions cut 1 base from V and 5 bases from J, with 17 bases between. The complete variable domain, with remaining parts taken from reference TRBV7-8 and TRBJ1-4, reads GAGVSQSPRYKVAKRGQDVALRCDPISGHVSLFWYQQALGQGPEFLTYFQNEAQLDKSGLPSDRFFAERPEGSVSTLKIQRTQQEDSAVYLCASSLVPRYHRNEKLFFGSGTQLSVL.

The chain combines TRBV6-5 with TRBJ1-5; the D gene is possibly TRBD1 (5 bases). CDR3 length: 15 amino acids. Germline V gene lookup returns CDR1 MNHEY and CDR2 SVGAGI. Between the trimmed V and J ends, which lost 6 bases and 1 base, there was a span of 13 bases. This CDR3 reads CASSRAGSSNQPQHF. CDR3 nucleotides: TGTGCCAGCAGCCGGGCAGGGTCGAGCAATCAGCCCCAGCATTTT.

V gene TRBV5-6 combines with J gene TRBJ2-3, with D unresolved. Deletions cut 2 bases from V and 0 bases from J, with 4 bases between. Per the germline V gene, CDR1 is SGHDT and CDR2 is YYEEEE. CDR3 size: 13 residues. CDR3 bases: TGTGCCAGCAGCTTCCCGAGCACAGATACGCAGTATTTT. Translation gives CASSFPSTDTQYF.

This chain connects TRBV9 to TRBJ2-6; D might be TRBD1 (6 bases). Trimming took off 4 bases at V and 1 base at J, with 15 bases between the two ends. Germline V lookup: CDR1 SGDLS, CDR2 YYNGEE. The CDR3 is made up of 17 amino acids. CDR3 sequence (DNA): TGTGCCAGCAGCCCCCCCTCAGGGGTGTCTGGGGCCAACGTCCTGACTTTC. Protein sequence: CASSPPSGVSGANVLTF.

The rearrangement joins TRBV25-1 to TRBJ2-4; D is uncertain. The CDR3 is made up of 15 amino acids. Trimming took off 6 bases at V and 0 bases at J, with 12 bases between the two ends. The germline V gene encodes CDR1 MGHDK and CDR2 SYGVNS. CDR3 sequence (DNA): TGTGCCAGCAGCCCGGGTGCCCTAGCCAAAAACATTCAGTACTTC. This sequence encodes CASSPGALAKNIQYF.

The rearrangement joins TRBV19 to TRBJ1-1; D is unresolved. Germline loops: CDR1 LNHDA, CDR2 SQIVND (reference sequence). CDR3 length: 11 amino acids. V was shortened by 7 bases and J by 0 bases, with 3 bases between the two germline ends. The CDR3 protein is CASKLNTEAFF. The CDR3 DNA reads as TGTGCCAGTAAGCTGAACACTGAAGCTTTCTTT.

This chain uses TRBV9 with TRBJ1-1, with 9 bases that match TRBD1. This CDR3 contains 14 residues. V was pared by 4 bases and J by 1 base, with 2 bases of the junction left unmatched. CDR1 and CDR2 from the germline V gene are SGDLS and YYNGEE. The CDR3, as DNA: TGTGCCAGCAGCAAGGACAGGGGGAACACTGAAGCTTTCTTT. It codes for CASSKDRGNTEAFF.